This T cell receptor (beta chain) was obtained from a study of shared clonotypes between healthy human individuals (dated by TCRdb to about 2020). The study in broad terms: Two women and a few men aged 18 to 49 years were included in the cohort. To increase sequencing depth and limit assay-specific biases, different laboratories used diverse techniques to prepare libraries and sequence TCR repertoires. For each donor, three plates each were used for CD4 naive and CD4 memory, two plates were used for CD8 naive, and one plate was used for CD8 memory. Leukapheresis yielded between about 0.9 and 10 billion PBMCs per donor. To estimate repertoire size and how much clonotypes are shared between individuals, the study performed deep sequencing of blood TCR repertoires from roughly five healthy adults. Overall study results and their limits: Across four donors, roughly 5.4% of naive CD4, 3% to 4% of naive CD8, approximately 2.5% of memory CD4, and roughly 0.41% of memory CD8 clonotypes were shared. Naive subsets generally had larger estimated clonotype richness than memory subsets did. The genetic and exposure-history diversity represented was limited by the small number of donors. Higher generation probabilities were observed for clonotypes shared by all four sorted-subset donors than for non-shared clonotypes. Even with the large sequencing depth, rarefaction of the sorted-subset datasets indicated that sequencing was incomplete. Pairwise subsampling led to the expectation that sequencing depth would affect the degree of clonotype sharing among donors. Sampling was restricted to blood, and TCR repertoires in tissues likely differ from the TCR repertoires found in blood.

TCR CDR3 regions were amplified from genomic DNA by multiplex PCR using the deep immunoSEQ assay. Extracted genomic DNA from each cell subset was distributed evenly across all wells of several immunoSEQ 96-well plates, and each plate was treated as a replicate. For sorted subsets, approximately 200 ng of genomic DNA, equivalent to about 30,000 T cell genomes, went into each replicate PCR. The purified libraries were quantified using a Qubit 3.0 fluorometer, sized with a Bioanalyzer 2100, and then quantified again using the KAPA Library Quantification kit. Each immunoSEQ 96-well plate was sequenced on its own single-read 150-cycle Illumina NextSeq 550 flow cell. The study's processing was this. The immunoSEQ output contained only junctional sequences without quality scores, so filtering could not match that applied to full-length reads. To assign V/J genes and CDR3, sequences were annotated using PyIR, a Python wrapper for IgBLAST v1.9, with IMGT germline references. Reads were filtered out if the reads had weak V/J assignments (E-value above 1e-6), no CDR3, stop codons, out-of-frame junctions, or ambiguous translated residues. V3J clonotypes were defined as sequences sharing an identical inferred V gene, J gene, and CDR3 amino acid sequence. Percentage overlap between repertoires was calculated by dividing the number of shared unique clonotypes by the size of the smaller repertoire. RTK rarefaction, the Chao1 estimator, and Recon v2.1 estimates of unobserved clonotypes were used to assess repertoire richness. For all TCRbeta clonotypes obtained by the gDNA method from a handful of donors, generation probabilities were computed with OLGA. TCRdb holds this immuneACCESS table with in-frame rearrangements only. Some clones are missing; in checked studies, unresolved V genes explain under half, and the rest has no known cause. The V and J calls and clone size come from that table; D and trimming were worked out from the DNA. In this sample the table shows about 79,000 clones, 62% of which occur a single time. Approximately 56% of the sample is held by the ten biggest clonotypes.

CDR1 and CDR2, per the germline V gene, are KGHSH and LQKENI. Its CDR3 holds 16 amino acids, cysteine through phenylalanine. The retained sequence is limited to the CDR3, 48 bases, with the frame set at the first base. At the junction V is shortened by 6 bases and J by 5 bases, with 22 bases in between. This clone was seen more than once but under ten times. Its antigen remains undetermined. Per-base qualities were not stored, and no clone one base away is much larger. Healthy HIV-negative adults with no recently reported acute infections or vaccinations were included as donors. All donors were Caucasian adults living in Nashville, Tennessee, USA. CD8 memory samples were composed of magnetically selected CD45RO+ cells combined with CCR7-negative CD45RA+ effector memory (TemRA) cells. Blood was collected by leukapheresis, and PBMCs were isolated by Ficoll-Histopaque density gradient centrifugation and then cryopreserved in liquid nitrogen vapor phase. Purity and quantity of every magnetically sorted T cell population were checked by analytical flow cytometry. Genomic DNA was isolated from each sorted fraction and quantified by UV absorbance on a Nanodrop 2000c.

The source is a man aged 30 to 39 in good health. The sequenced sample was memory CD8+ T cells sorted from blood. Reading the label with the study, this specimen's cell subset or site is: CD45RO+ cells pooled with CCR7-negative TemRA cells. The V gene is TRBV18 and the J gene is TRBJ2-5; the best D guess is TRBD2, with 6 bases matching. The CDR3 sequence is CASSETGGGAPETQYF. The DNA is TGTGCCAGCTCCGAGACGGGCGGCGGGGCCCCCGAGACCCAGTACTTC. The reference TRBV18 and TRBJ2-5 proteins fill in what lies around the CDR3, so the full variable domain reads NAGVMQNPRHLVRRRGQEARLRCSPMKGHSHVYWYRQLPEEGLKFMVYLQKENIIDESGMPKERFSAEFPKEGPSILRIQQVVRGDSAAYFCASSETGGGAPETQYFGPGTRLLVL.